These T cell receptor beta chains were read from a single sample in a study of cytomegalovirus exposure and HLA in healthy donors. Sequenced by immunoSEQ multiplex PCR; TCRdb stores in-frame clones only, minus some. This sample yields a few hundred thousand clones, of which around three quarters are seen a single time; around a sixth belongs to the top ten. The material sequenced was PBMCs. Every receptor here comes from a man in his forties or fifties in good health and CMV-seronegative. The conserved cysteine and the conserved F or W are not part of the CDR3 here. The order of the fields is V gene, CDR3 protein.

TRBV5-8 | ASSTLQGYTEAF
TRBV13 | ASSLGAGGFTEAF
TRBV7-9 | ASSLVGGQFDNEQF
TRBV9 | ASSTGGAAETQY
TRBV7-8 | ASRGGTGKSGELF
TRBV30 | AWSPGQGALTRPQH
TRBV25-1 | ASRREGQINTEAF
TRBV2 | ASRPDRAVTGELF
TRBV7-3 | ASSFRQGPNYGYT
TRBV27 | ASKDRSASYEQY
TRBV5-8 | ASSFRDSNEQY
TRBV19 | ASSQGLSAYEQY
TRBV7-3 | ASSLTGGVAGVGYNEQF
TRBV6-4 | ASSDGQGTGELF
TRBV28 | ASSLAGPNEKLF
TRBV27 | ASRAQMGGETQY
TRBV9 | ASSASGQGADVHQNGGTEAF
TRBV4-3 | ASSQEPPRGQAYEQY
TRBV28 | ASIPGEAGNTIY
TRBV6-1 | ASSVYQVTEAF
TRBV14 | ASSLNPPRGSYGYT
TRBV2 | ASSTGHGVGEAF
TRBV18 | ASSPPWVGGGTEAF
TRBV10-2 | ASSEGGSLSRGY